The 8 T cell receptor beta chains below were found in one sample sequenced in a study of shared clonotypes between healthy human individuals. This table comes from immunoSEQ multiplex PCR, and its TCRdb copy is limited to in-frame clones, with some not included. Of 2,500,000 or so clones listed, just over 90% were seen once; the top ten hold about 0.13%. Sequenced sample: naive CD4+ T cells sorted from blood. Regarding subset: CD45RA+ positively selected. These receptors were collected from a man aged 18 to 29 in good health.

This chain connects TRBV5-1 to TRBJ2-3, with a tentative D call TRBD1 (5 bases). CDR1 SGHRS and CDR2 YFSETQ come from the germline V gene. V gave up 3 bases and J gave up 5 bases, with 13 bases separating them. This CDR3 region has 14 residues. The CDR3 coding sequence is TGCGCCAGCAGCTCCGGACAATCAGGAGATACGCAGTATTTT. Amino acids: CASSSGQSGDTQYF.

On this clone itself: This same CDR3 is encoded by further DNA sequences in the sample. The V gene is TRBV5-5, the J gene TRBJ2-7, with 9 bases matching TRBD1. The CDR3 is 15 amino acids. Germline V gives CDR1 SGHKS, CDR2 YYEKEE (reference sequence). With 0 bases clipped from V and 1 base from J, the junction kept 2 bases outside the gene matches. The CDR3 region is CASSLVGTGSYEQYF. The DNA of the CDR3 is TGTGCCAGCAGCTTGGTTGGGACAGGGTCCTACGAGCAGTACTTC.

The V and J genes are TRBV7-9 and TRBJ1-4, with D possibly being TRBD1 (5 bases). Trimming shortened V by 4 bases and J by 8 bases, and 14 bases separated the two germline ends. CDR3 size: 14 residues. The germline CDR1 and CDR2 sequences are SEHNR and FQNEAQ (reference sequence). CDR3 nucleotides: TGTGCCAGCAGCTCCGGGACTAGCTACGAAAAACTGTTTTTT. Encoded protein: CASSSGTSYEKLFF.

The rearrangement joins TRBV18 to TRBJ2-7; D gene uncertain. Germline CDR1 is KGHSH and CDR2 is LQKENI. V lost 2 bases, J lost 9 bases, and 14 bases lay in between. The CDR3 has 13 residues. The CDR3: CASSPGPASGQYF. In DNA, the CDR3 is TGTGCCAGCTCACCAGGACCGGCATCGGGGCAGTACTTC.

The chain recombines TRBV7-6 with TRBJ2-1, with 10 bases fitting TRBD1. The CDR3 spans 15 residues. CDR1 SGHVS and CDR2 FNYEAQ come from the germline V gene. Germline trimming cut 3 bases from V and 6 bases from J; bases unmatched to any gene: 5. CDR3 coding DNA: TGTGCCAGCAGCTTTGGGACAGGGGACTCCAATGAGCAGTTCTTC. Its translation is CASSFGTGDSNEQFF. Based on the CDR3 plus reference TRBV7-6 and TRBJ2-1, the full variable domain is GAGVSQSPRYKVTKRGQDVALRCDPISGHVSLYWYRQALGQGPEFLTYFNYEAQQDKSGLPNDRFSAERPEGSISTLTIQRTEQRDSAMYRCASSFGTGDSNEQFFGPGTRLTVL.

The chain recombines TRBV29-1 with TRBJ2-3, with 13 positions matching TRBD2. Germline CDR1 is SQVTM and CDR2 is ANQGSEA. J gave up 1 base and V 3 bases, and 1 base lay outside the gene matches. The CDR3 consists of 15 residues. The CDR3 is CSVDGTSGGTDTQYF. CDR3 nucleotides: TGCAGCGTTGATGGGACTAGCGGGGGCACAGATACGCAGTATTTT.

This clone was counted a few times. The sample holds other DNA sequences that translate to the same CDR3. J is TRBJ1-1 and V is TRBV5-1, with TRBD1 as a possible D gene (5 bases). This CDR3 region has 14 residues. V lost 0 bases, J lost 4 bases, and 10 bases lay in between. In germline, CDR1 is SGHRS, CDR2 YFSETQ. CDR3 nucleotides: TGCGCCAGCAGCTTGGAGGGGTTGGGCACTGAAGCTTTCTTT. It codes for CASSLEGLGTEAFF. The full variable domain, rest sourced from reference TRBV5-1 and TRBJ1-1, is KAGVTQTPRYLIKTRGQQVTLSCSPISGHRSVSWYQQTPGQGLQFLFEYFSETQRNKGNFPGRFSGRQFSNSRSEMNVSTLELGDSALYLCASSLEGLGTEAFFGQGTRLTVV.

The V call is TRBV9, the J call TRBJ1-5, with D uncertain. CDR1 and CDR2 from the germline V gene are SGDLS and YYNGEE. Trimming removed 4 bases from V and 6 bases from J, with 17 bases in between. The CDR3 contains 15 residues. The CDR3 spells CASSPHVGSSQPQHF. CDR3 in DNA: TGTGCCAGCAGCCCCCATGTGGGGTCTAGTCAGCCCCAGCATTTT. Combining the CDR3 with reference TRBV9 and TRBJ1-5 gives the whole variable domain DSGVTQTPKHLITATGQRVTLRCSPRSGDLSVYWYQQSLDQGLQFLIQYYNGEERAKGNILERFSAQQFPDLHSELNLSSLELGDSALYFCASSPHVGSSQPQHFGDGTRLSIL.